One and the same sample provided the 9 T cell receptor beta chains below, sequenced in a study of T cell clones after liver transplantation. Libraries were prepared by immunoSEQ multiplex PCR; TCRdb keeps only in-frame clonotypes and omits some of them. The table has under 130,000 clones, around 84% seen once. The sequencing here drew on CD4+ T cells from blood, taken 47 months after liver transplant. The origin of the receptors is a human patient who received a liver transplant. Some of the T cells may derive from the graft donor.

This chain connects TRBV6-6 to TRBJ1-2; 8 positions match TRBD1. Trimming cost V 5 bases and J 1 base; bases outside gene matches: 3. CDR1 is MNHNY, CDR2 SVGAGI, per germline (reference sequence). The CDR3 is 14 residues long. This CDR3 reads CASSRTGFNYGYTF. The CDR3 DNA sequence: TGTGCCAGCAGTCGGACAGGGTTTAACTATGGCTACACCTTC.

This clone has just a few counts. V and J are TRBV18 and TRBJ1-1, with D unclear. Trimming took 3 bases from V and 2 from J, leaving 10 bases between them. This CDR3 has 14 amino acids. Germline CDR1 and CDR2: KGHSH and LQKENI. CDR3 sequence (DNA): TGTGCCAGCTCACCGGATCTTCTTAACACTGAAGCTTTCTTT. This gives the protein CASSPDLLNTEAFF.

This rearrangement joins TRBV4-3 to TRBJ2-3, with TRBD2 matching over 13 bases. V shed 3 bases, J shed 0 bases, and the junction held 6 bases outside the gene matches. Germline CDR1 and CDR2: LGHNA and YSLEER. The CDR3 is made up of 18 amino acids. CDR3 loop: CASSQLGLAGTSTDTQYF. CDR3 nucleotides: TGCGCCAGCAGCCAGTTGGGACTAGCGGGGACTAGCACAGATACGCAGTATTTT.

CDR3 coding DNA: TGTGCCAGCAGCCTTGGACTAGCGGACGAGCAGTACTTC. It translates to CASSLGLADEQYF. The chain combines TRBV5-6 with TRBJ2-7; 10 bases are shared with TRBD2. J gave up 5 bases and V 4 bases, and 3 bases lay outside the gene matches. CDR3 size: 13 residues. Germline values: CDR1 SGHDT, CDR2 YYEEEE.

The genes are TRBV5-4 and TRBJ2-2; D possibly matches TRBD1 or TRBD2 (5 bases each). With 0 bases removed from V and 3 bases from J, the gap between germline ends came to 9 bases. Germline values: CDR1 SGHNT, CDR2 YYREEE (reference sequence). This CDR3 has 15 residues. The CDR3 region has the DNA TGTGCCAGCAGCTTGGGAGGGGTCGACACCGGGGAGCTGTTTTTT. This gives the protein CASSLGGVDTGELFF. The whole variable domain, remainder taken from reference TRBV5-4 and TRBJ2-2, is ETGVTQSPTHLIKTRGQQVTLRCSSQSGHNTVSWYQQALGQGPQFIFQYYREEENGRGNFPPRFSGLQFPNYSSELNVNALELDDSALYLCASSLGGVDTGELFFGEGSRLTVL.

The chain combines TRBV6-6 with TRBJ2-1, with D perhaps matching TRBD2 (6 bases). V gave up 5 bases and J gave up 7 bases, with 12 bases separating them. The CDR3 is made up of 13 amino acids. The germline V gene encodes CDR1 MNHNY and CDR2 SVGAGI (reference sequence). This CDR3 is CASSRSGWNEQFF. The CDR3 bases are TGTGCCAGCAGTCGGAGCGGGTGGAATGAGCAGTTCTTC.

This chain connects TRBV5-1 to TRBJ2-7; 13 bases match TRBD2. The V gene end was trimmed by 1 base and the J gene end by 6 bases; junction bases not matched to a gene: 7. In germline, CDR1 is SGHRS, CDR2 YFSETQ. This CDR3 has 16 residues. The CDR3 DNA follows: TGCGCCAGCAGCTTGTGGACTAGCGGGAGTTCGCCCGAGCAGTACTTC. As protein: CASSLWTSGSSPEQYF.

This chain joins TRBV28 and TRBJ1-1; D is unresolved. This CDR3 comprises 14 residues. Germline V lookup: CDR1 MDHEN, CDR2 SYDVKM. With 5 bases removed from V and 0 bases from J, the gap between germline ends came to 10 bases. CDR3 region: CASSIRSLNTEAFF. In DNA, the CDR3 is TGTGCCAGCAGTATCAGGAGTCTGAACACTGAAGCTTTCTTT.

The genes are TRBV7-2 and TRBJ1-3; 7 bases are shared with TRBD1. The CDR3 sequence is 16 residues long. The germline gives CDR1 SGHTA, CDR2 FQGNSA. Trimming cost V 4 bases and J 2 bases; bases outside gene matches: 8. The CDR3 protein is CASSSNDRVAGNTIYF. The CDR3 DNA follows: TGTGCCAGCAGCTCGAATGACAGGGTTGCTGGAAACACCATATATTTT.